In this sample, the clone carrying this T cell receptor (beta chain) turned up many times. Its antigen is currently unknown. The cDNA was synthesized by means of template-switch 5'RACE, which was carried out with 10-nucleotide random UMIs. Via MiXCR, TCRdb re-called the 5' RACE reads, giving one row per CDR3 protein. Of about 43,000 distinct CDR3 sequences in the sample, 9.5% to 15% were seen once. This entry comes from a study of neurological immune-mediated disorders. Notes on the study in general: Patients with HTLV-1-associated myelopathy had the highest level of TCR clonal expansion, whereas patients with multiple sclerosis had the lowest level, falling beneath the level found in healthy controls.

2 million PBMCs stored at -80 C were the source of the unsorted libraries. The V gene lost 5 bases and the J gene lost 4 bases, with 4 bases spanning the gap. This CDR3 comprises 12 residues. Germline loops: CDR1 SGHRS, CDR2 YFSETQ. The source material was PBMCs. V and J are TRBV5-1 and TRBJ2-6; no definite D call. The sequence derives from a female donor in good health. The CDR3 loop reads CASRLGANVLTF. The CDR3 bases are TGCGCCAGCAGACTGGGGGCCAACGTCCTGACTTTC.